Shown below are 30 T cell receptor beta chains from a single sample sequenced in a study of cytomegalovirus exposure and HLA in healthy donors. The PCR ran on 60 Vbeta and 13 Jbeta primers. TCRdb's copy holds only in-frame clones and misses some; the assay was immunoSEQ multiplex PCR. The sample contains over 150,000 clones, about four fifths of which appear only once. Sequencing was performed on PBMCs. The receptors shown here come from a man aged 18-30 years in good health and CMV-seronegative.

The chain carries TRBV30 and TRBJ1-2; D is possibly TRBD1 (6 bases). The CDR3 totals 13 residues. CDR1 is GTSNPN and CDR2 is SVGIG in the germline V gene (reference sequence). Deletions cut 4 bases from V and 4 bases from J, with 13 bases between. CDR3 nucleotide sequence: TGTGCCTGGACCATTGGACAGAGCTATGGCTACACCTTC. Protein sequence: CAWTIGQSYGYTF.

This clone was observed a single time. In DNA form, the CDR3 reads TGTGCCAGCAGCTCGGGACAGATCAATCAGCCCCAGCATTTT. Protein sequence: CASSSGQINQPQHF. The gene calls are TRBV7-9 and TRBJ1-5; 7 nucleotides align to TRBD1. The germline CDR1 and CDR2 sequences are SEHNR and FQNEAQ (reference sequence). The CDR3 runs 14 residues. Germline trimming cut 4 bases from V and 3 bases from J; bases unmatched to any gene: 3.

This clone has a handful of counts. The chain links TRBV11-2 to TRBJ2-5; 7 nucleotides align to TRBD1. Germline CDR1 reads SGHAT; CDR2 reads FQNNGV. CDR3 size: 12 residues. V trimming: 5 bases; J trimming: 5 bases; junction bases outside the gene matches: 2. The CDR3 DNA reads as TGTGCCAGCAGCCAGGGGGAGGAGACCCAGTACTTC. Residues: CASSQGEETQYF.

In its sample, this clone was seen a few times. The chain links TRBV6-1 to TRBJ2-5; 12 bases map to TRBD1. Looked up from germline, CDR1 is MNHNS and CDR2 is SASEGT. The CDR3 covers 15 residues. J lost 5 bases, V lost 4 bases, and 5 bases had no gene match. CDR3 nucleotide sequence: TGTGCCAGCAGTGCTCAGGGACAGGGGGCCGAGACCCAGTACTTC. Amino acid sequence: CASSAQGQGAETQYF.

V and J are TRBV6-1 and TRBJ1-1; D is perhaps TRBD1 (5 bases). Trimming pared 0 bases from V and 5 bases from J, leaving 19 bases between. The CDR3 consists of 17 residues. Germline V gene data show CDR1 as MNHNS and CDR2 as SASEGT. Here the CDR3 reads CASSEAGGRTPQTEAFF. The DNA for the CDR3 is TGTGCCAGCAGTGAAGCGGGAGGGCGGACACCCCAGACTGAAGCTTTCTTT.

The chain couples TRBV7-6 to TRBJ1-4; 7 positions match TRBD1. The ends lost 3 bases at V and 7 bases at J; junction bases unmatched: 2. This CDR3 has 13 residues. Germline assignment: CDR1 SGHVS and CDR2 FNYEAQ. The CDR3 nucleotides are TGTGCCAGCAGCTTTTGGACAGGTGAAAAACTGTTTTTT. As protein: CASSFWTGEKLFF.

This clone was recorded once. An end of the junction differs from the germline gene, which may be a read error. This chain connects TRBV7-9 to TRBJ2-6, with 7 nucleotides matching TRBD1. CDR3 length: 19 amino acids. CDR1 SEHNR and CDR2 FQNEAQ come from the germline V gene (reference sequence). The CDR3 here is CASSLGGDSRLSGANGLTF. In DNA, the CDR3 is TGTGCCAGCAGCTTAGGTGGGGACAGCCGCCTCTCTGGGGCCAACGGCCTGACTTTC.

The rearrangement uses TRBV7-6 and TRBJ1-6, with D hard to call. The CDR3 totals 13 residues. From germline, CDR1 is SGHVS and CDR2 FNYEAQ. The V end lost 0 bases, the J end lost 7 bases, and 4 bases lay between the germline ends. In nucleotides, the CDR3 is TGTGCCAGCAGCTTAGCCGAGAATTCACCCCTCCACTTT. It specifies CASSLAENSPLHF.

The chain has TRBV11-2 and TRBJ1-6; D perhaps matches TRBD1 (6 bases). Germline V gene sequence: CDR1 SGHAT, CDR2 FQNNGV. The germline V and J ends were trimmed by 3 bases and 4 bases, with 13 bases remaining between them. The length of the CDR3 is 16 residues. Here the CDR3 reads CASSFDSGHYNSPLHF. In DNA form, the CDR3 reads TGTGCCAGCAGCTTTGATTCGGGACATTATAATTCACCCCTCCACTTT.

This clone was found a few times. The chain uses TRBV20-1 and TRBJ2-5; D not resolved. Germline lookup yields CDR1 DFQATT and CDR2 SNEGSKA (reference sequence). The CDR3 is made up of 11 amino acids. V was trimmed by 5 bases and J by 0 bases, leaving 4 bases between them. The CDR3 DNA is TGCAGTGCTCTGTACCAAGAGACCCAGTACTTC. Translated: CSALYQETQYF.

V gene TRBV5-1 combines with J gene TRBJ2-4, with 16 bases that match TRBD2. Germline CDR1 SGHRS, CDR2 YFSETQ. The ends lost 5 bases at V and 0 bases at J; junction bases unmatched: 8. The CDR3 sequence is 19 residues long. The CDR3 reads CASSPGLAGGILAKNIQYF. The DNA of the CDR3 is TGCGCCAGCAGTCCGGGACTAGCGGGGGGGATCCTAGCCAAAAACATTCAGTACTTC.

The gene calls are TRBV7-2 and TRBJ1-2; D is possibly TRBD1 (5 bases). The CDR3 has 11 residues. Trimming removed 11 bases at V and 8 bases at J, with 15 bases between. Germline CDR1 is SGHTA and CDR2 is FQGNSA. This CDR3 reads CARFRGDGYTF. CDR3 in DNA: TGTGCCCGCTTTAGGGGCGACGGCTACACCTTC.

This clone was detected a few times. The sample contains more than one DNA sequence encoding this CDR3. J is TRBJ1-2 and V is TRBV6-6; a possible D gene is TRBD1 (5 bases). V was trimmed by 2 bases and J by 4 bases, leaving 17 bases between them. Germline V gives CDR1 MNHNY, CDR2 SVGAGI (reference sequence). This CDR3 is built from 16 residues. CDR3 sequence reads: CASSYRGDGGSYGYTF. The CDR3 DNA reads as TGTGCCAGCAGTTACCGGGGGGACGGCGGCAGCTATGGCTACACCTTC.

The chain has TRBV18 and TRBJ2-1; tentative D call: TRBD1 (5 bases). Germline CDR1 KGHSH, CDR2 LQKENI. The CDR3 runs to 15 residues. V was clipped by 3 bases and J by 0 bases, with 9 bases between them. The CDR3 nucleotides read TGTGCCAGCTCACCCCAGGGTCTCTCCTACAATGAGCAGTTCTTC. This gives the protein CASSPQGLSYNEQFF.

The rearrangement joins TRBV7-8 to TRBJ1-6; 12 bases fit TRBD1. Unmatched junction bases numbered 3, after V lost 3 bases and J lost 9 bases. The CDR3 has 15 residues. Germline CDR1 is SGHVS and CDR2 is FQNEAQ. The CDR3 spells CASSLGQGASSPLHF. CDR3 in DNA: TGTGCCAGCAGCTTGGGACAGGGGGCGAGTTCACCCCTCCACTTT.

This chain joins TRBV7-6 and TRBJ1-1; D not resolved. Germline values: CDR1 SGHVS, CDR2 FNYEAQ. V gave up 2 bases and J gave up 3 bases, with 7 bases separating them. The CDR3 is made up of 13 amino acids. This CDR3 reads CASSLSVYTEAFF. The CDR3 region has the DNA TGTGCCAGCAGCTTATCAGTTTACACTGAAGCTTTCTTT.

The chain combines TRBV4-1 with TRBJ2-5, with D maybe TRBD2 (6 bases). Germline V gives CDR1 MGHRA, CDR2 YSYEKL. This CDR3 is built from 14 residues. The V gene lost 5 bases and the J gene lost 1 base, with 11 bases spanning the gap. CDR3 in amino acids: CASSYPGAQETQYF. CDR3 bases: TGCGCCAGCAGCTACCCGGGAGCCCAAGAGACCCAGTACTTC.

The rearrangement uses TRBV11-3 and TRBJ2-1, with 8 bases aligning to TRBD1. The CDR3 contains 17 residues. The trim removed 1 base at V and 5 bases at J, leaving 10 bases unmatched. Germline CDR1 SGHNT, CDR2 YENEEA. The CDR3 nucleotides are TGTGCCAGCAGCTTAGGGGGACCTCGGACAGGGAACAATGAGCAGTTCTTC. This translates into CASSLGGPRTGNNEQFF.

The chain carries TRBV28 and TRBJ2-7, with a tentative D call TRBD1 (5 bases). V was pared by 4 bases and J by 1 base, with 17 bases between. The CDR3 is 16 amino acids. CDR1 is MDHEN and CDR2 is SYDVKM in the germline V gene. DNA of the CDR3: TGTGCCAGCAGTTCGCCCCCCGCAGGGATTTCCTACGAGCAGTACGTC. Its protein is CASSSPPAGISYEQYV.

This clone was counted only a few times. The rearrangement joins TRBV5-1 to TRBJ2-5; 7 nucleotides line up with TRBD1. The CDR3 extends over 15 amino acids. Trimming at V came to 4 bases and at J to 0 bases, leaving 6 bases not matched to a gene. CDR1 SGHRS and CDR2 YFSETQ come from the germline V gene. The CDR3 spells CASSVGTDYQETQYF. The CDR3 region has the DNA TGCGCCAGCAGCGTGGGGACAGATTACCAAGAGACCCAGTACTTC.

J is TRBJ2-3 and V is TRBV5-1, with 8 bases that match TRBD2. The CDR3 is 14 amino acids. The germline CDR1 and CDR2 sequences are SGHRS and YFSETQ. With 5 bases clipped from V and 2 bases from J, the junction kept 4 bases outside the gene matches. CDR3 in amino acids: CASRLADNTDTQYF. For the CDR3, the DNA is TGCGCCAGCAGACTAGCGGATAACACAGATACGCAGTATTTT.

This chain joins TRBV6-5 and TRBJ2-3, with 9 bases that match TRBD1. J gave up 2 bases and V 6 bases, and 6 bases lay outside the gene matches. Germline loops: CDR1 MNHEY, CDR2 SVGAGI. The CDR3 covers 15 residues. The DNA for the CDR3 is TGTGCCAGCAGCCCCCGGGACAGGGCCACAGATACGCAGTATTTT. Its translation is CASSPRDRATDTQYF.

Only a few counts were recorded for this clone. The chain employs TRBV6-1 and TRBJ1-2; D is unresolved. V lost 4 bases, J lost 4 bases, and 16 bases lay in between. In germline, CDR1 is MNHNS, CDR2 SASEGT. There are 15 residues in the CDR3. The CDR3 region is CASSARLEALYGYTF. The CDR3 coding sequence is TGTGCCAGCAGTGCGCGACTGGAGGCCCTCTATGGCTACACCTTC.

The chain carries TRBV5-1 and TRBJ2-6; TRBD1 agrees at 8 bases. Germline V gene lookup returns CDR1 SGHRS and CDR2 YFSETQ. Unmatched junction bases numbered 10, after V lost 2 bases and J lost 6 bases. This CDR3 spans 17 amino acids. The CDR3 region is CASSLRQGISQANVLTF. The CDR3 coding sequence is TGCGCCAGCAGCTTAAGACAGGGGATTTCGCAGGCCAACGTCCTGACTTTC.

CDR3 region: CASSQGSGGFDTGELFF. The CDR3 bases are TGTGCCAGCAGCCAGGGGAGCGGGGGGTTTGACACCGGGGAGCTGTTTTTT. The V call is TRBV5-6, the J call TRBJ2-2, with TRBD2 matching 9 bases. The ends lost 4 bases at V and 3 bases at J; junction bases unmatched: 10. The CDR3 totals 17 residues. Germline V CDR1 and CDR2: SGHDT, YYEEEE.

V gene TRBV5-1 combines with J gene TRBJ1-3, with D perhaps matching TRBD1 (6 bases). The CDR3 length is 13 residues. V lost 4 bases to trimming and J lost 4 bases, with 9 bases between them. Germline V gene sequence: CDR1 SGHRS, CDR2 YFSETQ. The CDR3 nucleotides read TGCGCCAGCAGCGGAGGACAGGGAAACACCATATATTTT. Translating it yields CASSGGQGNTIYF.

The chain has TRBV5-5 and TRBJ2-7; perhaps TRBD1 as D (6 bases). This CDR3 comprises 18 residues. Deletions cut 4 bases from V and 1 base from J, with 24 bases between. Germline CDR1 reads SGHKS; CDR2 reads YYEKEE (reference sequence). The CDR3 DNA reads as TGTGCCAGCAGCGGGTTTACAGGGAAGGAACTATCTTCCTACGAGCAGTACTTC. Translation: CASSGFTGKELSSYEQYF.

The gene calls are TRBV28 and TRBJ2-3; no clear D gene. The germline V and J ends were trimmed by 2 bases and 4 bases, with 10 bases remaining between them. Germline V gene data show CDR1 as MDHEN and CDR2 as SYDVKM. The CDR3 spans 14 residues. The CDR3 is CASSLGQAPDTQYF. CDR3 coding DNA: TGTGCCAGCAGTTTAGGTCAGGCCCCAGATACGCAGTATTTT.

The sample holds a few counts of this clone. The chain carries TRBV7-3 and TRBJ2-2; D ambiguous. CDR1 is SGHTA and CDR2 is FQGTGA in the germline V gene. The CDR3 extends over 13 amino acids. The V and J ends lost 5 bases and 4 bases respectively, with 8 bases between them. The CDR3 sequence: CASSPSFTGELFF. In DNA, the CDR3 is TGTGCCAGCAGCCCGTCGTTCACCGGGGAGCTGTTTTTT.

The CDR3 reads CAWSLILPQGDGYTF. The CDR3 DNA sequence: TGTGCCTGGAGTCTAATTCTCCCACAGGGAGATGGCTACACCTTC. The chain combines TRBV30 with TRBJ1-2; D might be TRBD1 (6 bases). The V end lost 2 bases, the J end lost 6 bases, and 19 bases lay between the germline ends. This CDR3 has 15 residues. Per germline, CDR1 GTSNPN and CDR2 SVGIG (reference sequence). The whole variable domain, filled in from reference TRBV30 and TRBJ1-2, reads SQTIHQWPATLVQPVGSPLSLECTVEGTSNPNLYWYRQAAGRGLQLLFYSVGIGQISSEVPQNLSASRPQDRQFILSSKKLLLSDSGFYLCAWSLILPQGDGYTFGSGTRLTVV.